This TCR beta chain is drawn from a study of blood T cell repertoires in COVID-19. Study-wide context: The samples span acute and convalescent COVID-19 from the United States, Italy and Spain. Nucleic acid was either cDNA or gDNA, and it came from T cells, B-cell-depleted T cells, or PBMCs.

The V gene's germline CDR1 is MDHEN and CDR2 SYDVKM. J was trimmed by 4 bases and V by 8 bases; bases with no gene match: 3. This CDR3 has 14 residues. Libraries were prepared by immunoSEQ multiplex PCR; TCRdb keeps only in-frame clonotypes and omits some of them. The top ten clones hold about an eighth of a sample with about 90,000 clones, 81% of them seen once. The sequence was obtained from a human donor in a cohort sampled during active COVID-19. The V and J genes are TRBV28 and TRBJ2-2; 11 nucleotides match TRBD1. Sequenced input: peripheral blood. The DNA of the CDR3 is TGTGCCAGCTCCGGGACAGGGGGCACCGGGGAGCTGTTTTTT. Amino acid sequence: CASSGTGGTGELFF.